This TCR beta chain was sequenced during a study of cytomegalovirus exposure and HLA in healthy donors. Findings of the study overall: Through in vitro validation, a few CMV-associated chains were shown to be specific for CMV antigens. Some segments of the V type, notably TRBV6-2 and TRBV6-3, were excluded as indistinguishable.

The CDR3 covers 14 residues. The germline V gene has CDR1 SGDLS and CDR2 YYNGEE. Trimming at V came to 7 bases and at J to 4 bases, leaving 6 bases not matched to a gene. PCR was performed using 60 Vbeta and 13 Jbeta primers. Sequenced by immunoSEQ multiplex PCR; TCRdb stores in-frame clones only, minus some. Found here are roughly 140,000 clones, roughly 79% of them singletons; the top ten hold around 9.7%. On this clone itself: What it binds is not known.

The V call is TRBV9, the J call TRBJ2-2, with TRBD2 matching 8 bases. This clonotype was sampled from a woman between 55 and 75 years old in good health and CMV-seropositive. The source material was PBMCs. The CDR3 region has the DNA TGTGCCAGCCGACCGGGAGGGCCCACCGGGGAGCTGTTTTTT. It codes for CASRPGGPTGELFF.